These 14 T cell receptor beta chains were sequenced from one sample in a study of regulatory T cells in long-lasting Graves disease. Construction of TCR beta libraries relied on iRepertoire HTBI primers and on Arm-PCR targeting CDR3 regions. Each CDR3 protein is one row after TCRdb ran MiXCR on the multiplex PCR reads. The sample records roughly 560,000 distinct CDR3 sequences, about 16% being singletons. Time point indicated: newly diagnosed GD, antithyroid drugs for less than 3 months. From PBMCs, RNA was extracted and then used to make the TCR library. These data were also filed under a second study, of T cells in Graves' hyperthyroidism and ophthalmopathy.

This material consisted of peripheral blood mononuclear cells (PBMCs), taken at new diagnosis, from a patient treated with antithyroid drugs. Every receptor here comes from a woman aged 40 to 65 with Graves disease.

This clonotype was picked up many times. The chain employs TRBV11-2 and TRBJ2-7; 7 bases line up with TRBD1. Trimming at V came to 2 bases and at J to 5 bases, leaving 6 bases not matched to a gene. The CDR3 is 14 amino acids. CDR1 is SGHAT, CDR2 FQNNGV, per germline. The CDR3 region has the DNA TGTGCCAGCAGCTTACAGGGGGAGAGCGACGAGCAGTACTTC. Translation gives CASSLQGESDEQYF.

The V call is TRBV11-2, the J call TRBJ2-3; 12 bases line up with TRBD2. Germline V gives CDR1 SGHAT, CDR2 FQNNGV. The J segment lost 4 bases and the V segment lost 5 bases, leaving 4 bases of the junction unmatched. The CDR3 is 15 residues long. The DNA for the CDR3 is TGTGCCAGCAGCCCTAGCGGGGGGGCCTCAGATACGCAGTATTTT. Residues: CASSPSGGASDTQYF.

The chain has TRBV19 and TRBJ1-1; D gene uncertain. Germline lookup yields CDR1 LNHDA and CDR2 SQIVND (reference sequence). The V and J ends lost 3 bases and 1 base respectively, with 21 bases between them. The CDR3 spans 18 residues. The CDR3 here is CASSIFGGPRRRNTEAFF. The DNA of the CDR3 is TGTGCCAGTAGTATTTTTGGAGGTCCGCGCCGGAGGAACACTGAAGCTTTCTTT.

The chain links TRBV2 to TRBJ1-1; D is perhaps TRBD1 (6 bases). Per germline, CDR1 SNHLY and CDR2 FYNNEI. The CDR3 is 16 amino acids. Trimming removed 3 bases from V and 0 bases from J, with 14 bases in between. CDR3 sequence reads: CASSEGGVILNTEAFF. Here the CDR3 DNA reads TGTGCCAGCAGTGAGGGGGGCGTCATCCTGAACACTGAAGCTTTCTTT.

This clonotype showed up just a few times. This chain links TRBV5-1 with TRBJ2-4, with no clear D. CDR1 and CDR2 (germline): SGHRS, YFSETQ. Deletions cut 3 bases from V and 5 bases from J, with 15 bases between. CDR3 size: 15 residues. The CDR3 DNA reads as TGCGCCAGCAGCTGGGCCCAAGGTGGGGAAAACATTCAGTACTTC. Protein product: CASSWAQGGENIQYF.

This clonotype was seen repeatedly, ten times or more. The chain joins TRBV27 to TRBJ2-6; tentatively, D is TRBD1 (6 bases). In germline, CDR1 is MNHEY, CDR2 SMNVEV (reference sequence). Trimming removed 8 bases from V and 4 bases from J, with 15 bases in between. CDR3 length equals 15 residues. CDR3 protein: CASSRDIMGANVLTF. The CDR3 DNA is TGTGCCAGCTCTAGGGACATTATGGGGGCCAACGTCCTGACTTTC.

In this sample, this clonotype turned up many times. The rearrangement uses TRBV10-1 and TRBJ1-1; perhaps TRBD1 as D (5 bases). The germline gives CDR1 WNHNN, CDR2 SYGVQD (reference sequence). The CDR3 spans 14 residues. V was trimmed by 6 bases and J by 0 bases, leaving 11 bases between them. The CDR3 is CASRGGRMNTEAFF. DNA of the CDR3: TGCGCCAGCAGGGGGGGACGGATGAACACTGAAGCTTTCTTT.

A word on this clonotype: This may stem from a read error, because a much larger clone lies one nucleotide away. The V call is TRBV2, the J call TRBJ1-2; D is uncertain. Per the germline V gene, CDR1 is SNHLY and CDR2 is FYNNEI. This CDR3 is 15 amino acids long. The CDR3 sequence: CASSDPPVITSGCTF. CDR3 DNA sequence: TGTGCCAGCAGTGACCCACCTGTAATAACGAGTGGCTGCACCTTC.

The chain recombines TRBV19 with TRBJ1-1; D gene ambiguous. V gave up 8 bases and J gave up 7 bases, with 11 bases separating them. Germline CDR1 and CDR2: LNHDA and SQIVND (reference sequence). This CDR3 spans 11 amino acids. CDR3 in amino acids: CASPTYDEAFF. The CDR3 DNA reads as TGTGCCAGTCCAACATATGATGAAGCTTTCTTT.

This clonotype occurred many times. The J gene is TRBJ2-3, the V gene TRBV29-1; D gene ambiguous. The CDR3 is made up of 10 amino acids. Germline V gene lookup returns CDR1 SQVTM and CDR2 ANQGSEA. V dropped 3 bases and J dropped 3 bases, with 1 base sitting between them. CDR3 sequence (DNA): TGCAGCGTTGATACAGATACGCAGTATTTT. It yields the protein CSVDTDTQYF.

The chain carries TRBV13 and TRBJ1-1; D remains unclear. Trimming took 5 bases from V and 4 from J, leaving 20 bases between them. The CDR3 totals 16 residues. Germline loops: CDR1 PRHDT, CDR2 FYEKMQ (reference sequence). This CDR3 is CASSTRQRPWGTEAFF. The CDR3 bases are TGTGCCAGCAGCACGAGGCAGAGACCCTGGGGCACTGAAGCTTTCTTT.

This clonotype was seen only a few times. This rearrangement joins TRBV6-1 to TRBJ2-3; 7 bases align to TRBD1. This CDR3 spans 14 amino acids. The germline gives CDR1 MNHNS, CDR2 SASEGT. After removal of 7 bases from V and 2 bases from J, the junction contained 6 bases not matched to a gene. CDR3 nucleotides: TGTGCCAGCACTGAGACAGGGAACACAGATACGCAGTATTTT. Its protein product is CASTETGNTDTQYF.

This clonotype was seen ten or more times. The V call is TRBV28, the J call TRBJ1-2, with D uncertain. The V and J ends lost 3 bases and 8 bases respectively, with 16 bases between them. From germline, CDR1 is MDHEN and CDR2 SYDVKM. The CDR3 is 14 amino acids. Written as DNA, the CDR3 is TGTGCCAGCAGTTTCGGGCTTGGGGTCGGGGGCTACACCTTC. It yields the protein CASSFGLGVGGYTF.

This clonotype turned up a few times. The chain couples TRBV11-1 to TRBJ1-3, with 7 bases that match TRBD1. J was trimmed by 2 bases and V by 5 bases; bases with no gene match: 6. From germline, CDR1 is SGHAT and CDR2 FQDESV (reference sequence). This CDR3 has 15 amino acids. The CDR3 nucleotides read TGTGCCAGCAGCCCCGTCGACAGGGCTGGAAACACCATATATTTT. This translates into CASSPVDRAGNTIYF.